The 5 T cell receptor beta chains reported below all come from one sample, sequenced in a study of T cells in Graves' hyperthyroidism and ophthalmopathy. TCR beta CDR3 region amplification was performed from RNA transcripts. The primer set for the first-round RT-PCR of the TCR CDR3 was HTBI. MiXCR was run by TCRdb on the multiplex PCR reads, yielding one entry per CDR3 protein. The table records 250,000 to 300,000 distinct CDR3 sequences, about 15% of them present only once. The specimen sequenced was blood. The receptors derive from a woman between 55 and 75 years old with Graves' ophthalmopathy.

This clonotype has just a few counts. The chain couples TRBV4-3 to TRBJ1-1; 7 bases are shared with TRBD1. Trimming cost V 4 bases and J 1 base; bases outside gene matches: 3. This CDR3 has 14 residues. In germline, CDR1 is LGHNA, CDR2 YSLEER. The CDR3 DNA reads as TGCGCCAGCAGCCGCAGGACAGGGAACACTGAAGCTTTCTTT. This codes for CASSRRTGNTEAFF.

This clonotype has a count of ten or more. This sequence joins TRBV10-1 and TRBJ1-1; 9 bases align to TRBD1. V dropped 7 bases and J dropped 1; count of bases not matched to a gene: 7. The CDR3 is made up of 15 amino acids. Germline V gene sequence: CDR1 WNHNN, CDR2 SYGVQD (reference sequence). The CDR3 DNA reads as TGCGCCAGCAAACCGGACAGGGGTGAGAACACTGAAGCTTTCTTT. It encodes CASKPDRGENTEAFF.

There are many counts of this clonotype. This chain connects TRBV6-5 to TRBJ1-5, with unresolved D. Germline loops: CDR1 MNHEY, CDR2 SVGAGI. Trimming cost V 1 base and J 4 bases, with 5 bases left between them. The CDR3 has 13 residues. This CDR3 is CASSYFKNQPQHF. The DNA of the CDR3 is TGTGCCAGCAGTTACTTCAAGAATCAGCCCCAGCATTTT.

On this clonotype: A much more abundant neighbour one base away suggests this may be a read error. V is TRBV2 and J is TRBJ2-5; D is unclear. CDR3 length equals 13 residues. Per germline, CDR1 SNHLY and CDR2 FYNNEI. The CDR3 reads CAGSPLFSETQYF. The CDR3 DNA is TGTGCCGGCAGTCCCCTGTTTTCGGAGACCCAGTACTTC.

The V gene is TRBV4-1, the J gene TRBJ2-1; D is perhaps TRBD1 or TRBD2 (5 bases each). Per the germline V gene, CDR1 is MGHRA and CDR2 is YSYEKL. The V gene lost 4 bases and the J gene lost 3 bases, with 16 bases spanning the gap. CDR3 length equals 16 residues. The CDR3 protein is CASSPRGEAHYNEQFF. The CDR3 DNA reads TGCGCCAGCAGCCCAAGGGGAGAGGCGCACTACAATGAGCAGTTCTTC.